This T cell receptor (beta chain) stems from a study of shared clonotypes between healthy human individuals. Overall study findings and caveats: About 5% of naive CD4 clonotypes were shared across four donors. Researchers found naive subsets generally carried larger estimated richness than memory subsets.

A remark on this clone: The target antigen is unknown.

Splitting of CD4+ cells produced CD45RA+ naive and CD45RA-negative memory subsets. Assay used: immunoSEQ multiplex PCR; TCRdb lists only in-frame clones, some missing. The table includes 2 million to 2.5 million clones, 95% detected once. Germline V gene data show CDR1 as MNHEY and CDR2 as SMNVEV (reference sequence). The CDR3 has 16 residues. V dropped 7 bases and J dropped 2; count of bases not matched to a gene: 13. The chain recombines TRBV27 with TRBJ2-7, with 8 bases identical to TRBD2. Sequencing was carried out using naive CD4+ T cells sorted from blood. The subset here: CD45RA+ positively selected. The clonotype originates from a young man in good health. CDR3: CASTHPGGQIPYEQYF. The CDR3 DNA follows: TGTGCCAGCACTCATCCGGGGGGGCAGATTCCCTACGAGCAGTACTTC.